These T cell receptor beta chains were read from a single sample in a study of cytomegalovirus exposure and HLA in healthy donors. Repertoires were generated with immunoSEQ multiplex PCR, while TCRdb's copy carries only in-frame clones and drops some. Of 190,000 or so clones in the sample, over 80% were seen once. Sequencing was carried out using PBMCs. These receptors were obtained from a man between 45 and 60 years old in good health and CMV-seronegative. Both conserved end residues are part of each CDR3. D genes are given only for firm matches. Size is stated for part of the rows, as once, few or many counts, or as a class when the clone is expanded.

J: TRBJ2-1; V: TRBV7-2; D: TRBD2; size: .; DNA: TGTGCCAGCAGCTTAGAAGCGGGGGAGTACAATGAGCAGTTCTTC; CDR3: CASSLEAGEYNEQFF
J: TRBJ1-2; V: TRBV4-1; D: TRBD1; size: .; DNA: TGCGCCAGCAGCCAAGCGGGACAGAGGTATGGCTACACCTTC; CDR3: CASSQAGQRYGYTF
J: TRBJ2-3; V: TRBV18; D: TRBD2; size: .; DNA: TGTGCCAGCTCGAGGACTAGCGGGACTAGCACAGATACGCAGTATTTT; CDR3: CASSRTSGTSTDTQYF
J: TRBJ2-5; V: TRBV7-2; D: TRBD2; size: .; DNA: TGTGCCAGCAGCCGGGGGGTACTGGAGACCCAGTACTTC; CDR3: CASSRGVLETQYF
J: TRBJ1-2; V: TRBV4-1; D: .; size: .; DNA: TGCGCCAGCAGCCCTATGAACAACTATGGCTACACCTTC; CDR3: CASSPMNNYGYTF
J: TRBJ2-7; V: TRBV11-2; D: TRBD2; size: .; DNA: TGTGCCAGCAGCTCATCAAGCGGGAGAGGCTACGAGCAGTACTTC; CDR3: CASSSSSGRGYEQYF
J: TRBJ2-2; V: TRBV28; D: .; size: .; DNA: TGTGTGATCAGGGGGAACACCGGGGAGCTGTTTTTT; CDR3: CVIRGNTGELFF
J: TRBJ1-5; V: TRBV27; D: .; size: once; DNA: TGTGCCAGCAGTTTATCCGGACAGTCATATAGCAATCAGCCCCAGCATTTT; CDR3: CASSLSGQSYSNQPQHF
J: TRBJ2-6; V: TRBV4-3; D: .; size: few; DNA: TGCGCCAGCAGCCAAGAGATTAGCGGCTCTGGGGCCAACGTCCTGACTTTC; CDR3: CASSQEISGSGANVLTF
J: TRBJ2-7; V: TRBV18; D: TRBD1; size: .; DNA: TGTGCCAGCTCACCAGGACAGGTCGATACCTACGAGCAGTACTTC; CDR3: CASSPGQVDTYEQYF
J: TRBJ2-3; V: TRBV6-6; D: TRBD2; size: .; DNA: TGTGCCAGCAGTTACTCTGCTAGCGGGAGGTTAGATACGCAGTATTTT; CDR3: CASSYSASGRLDTQYF
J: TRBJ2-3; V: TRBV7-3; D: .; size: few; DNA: TGTGCCAGCAGCTTAGATGTAGTAAGAAATACGCAGTATTTT; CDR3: CASSLDVVRNTQYF
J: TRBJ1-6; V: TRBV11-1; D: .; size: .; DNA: TGTGCCAGCAGCTTAGAACACCATAATTCACCCCTCCACTTT; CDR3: CASSLEHHNSPLHF
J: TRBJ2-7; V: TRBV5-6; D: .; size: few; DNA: TGTGCCAGCAGCCCAGGAGGGCGAGCCCCGGTAGAAGAGCAGTACTTC; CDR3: CASSPGGRAPVEEQYF
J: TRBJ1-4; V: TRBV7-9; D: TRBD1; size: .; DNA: TGTGCCAGCAGCTCGAACAGGGGGCCCAATGAAAAACTGTTTTTT; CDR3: CASSSNRGPNEKLFF
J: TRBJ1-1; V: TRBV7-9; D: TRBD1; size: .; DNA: TGTTCCAGCAGCTTAAACCGGGACAGGGGGCCGTCCACTGAAGCTTTCTTT; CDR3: CSSSLNRDRGPSTEAFF
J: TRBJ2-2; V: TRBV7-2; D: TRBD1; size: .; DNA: TGTGCCAGCAGACTCAAAGACAGGGTAGCCGGGGAGCTGTTTTTT; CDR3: CASRLKDRVAGELFF
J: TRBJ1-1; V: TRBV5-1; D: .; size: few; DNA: TGCGCCAGCAGCCTCCTCGGGGTGAACACTGAAGCTTTCTTT; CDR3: CASSLLGVNTEAFF
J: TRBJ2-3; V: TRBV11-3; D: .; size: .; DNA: TGTGCCAGCAGCTTAATGAGTCGAGATACGCAGTATTTT; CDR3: CASSLMSRDTQYF
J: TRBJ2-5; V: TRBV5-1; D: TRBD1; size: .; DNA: TGCGCCAGCAGCCTTGGGACAGTTCGGGAGACCCAGTACTTC; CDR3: CASSLGTVRETQYF
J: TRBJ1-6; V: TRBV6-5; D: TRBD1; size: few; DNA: TGTGCCAGCAGCCATCACAGGGGCTATAATTCACCCCTCCACTTT; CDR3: CASSHHRGYNSPLHF
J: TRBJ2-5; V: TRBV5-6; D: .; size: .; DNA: TGTGCCAGCAGCTTGGATGGGGGCCTCCAAGTGACCCAGTACTTC; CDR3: CASSLDGGLQVTQYF
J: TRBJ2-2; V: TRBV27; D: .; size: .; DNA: TGTGCCAGCAGTTTCGTGAGGAACACCGGGGAGCTGTTTTTT; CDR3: CASSFVRNTGELFF
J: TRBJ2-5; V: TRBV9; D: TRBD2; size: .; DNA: TGTGCCAGCAGCGTAGCTACGACTAGCGGGGGTCCGGGGACCCAGTACTTC; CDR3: CASSVATTSGGPGTQYF
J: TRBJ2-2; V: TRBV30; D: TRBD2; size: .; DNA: TGTGCCTGGAACGTACGGACTAGCCCAGGGGAGCTGTTTTTT; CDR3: CAWNVRTSPGELFF
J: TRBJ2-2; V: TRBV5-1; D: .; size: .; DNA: TGCGCCAGCAGCTTTGCAGAAAACACCGGGGAGCTGTTTTTT; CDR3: CASSFAENTGELFF
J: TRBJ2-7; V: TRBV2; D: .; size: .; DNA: TGTGCCAGCAGCCAAAGTACCTACGAGCAGTACTTC; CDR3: CASSQSTYEQYF
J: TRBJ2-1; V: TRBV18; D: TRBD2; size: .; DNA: TGTGCCAGCTCACCACCGGAAACTAGCGGGAGTGGGGAGCAGTTCTTC; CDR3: CASSPPETSGSGEQFF
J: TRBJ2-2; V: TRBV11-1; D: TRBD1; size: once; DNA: TGTGCCAGCAGGCCGGGACAGGTCGGCGGGGAGCTGTTTTTT; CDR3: CASRPGQVGGELFF
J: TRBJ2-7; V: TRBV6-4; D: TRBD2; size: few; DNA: TGTGCCAGCGGGAGCGGGACTACCACCTACGAGCAGTACTTC; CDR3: CASGSGTTTYEQYF
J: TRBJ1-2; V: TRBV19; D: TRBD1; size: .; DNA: TGTGCCAGTAGTATAGTGGGCAGGGGGTATGGCTACACCTTC; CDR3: CASSIVGRGYGYTF
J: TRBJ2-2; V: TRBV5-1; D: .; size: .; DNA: TGCGCCAGCGAAGAACAGGGCGGATTTACCGGGGAGCTGTTTTTT; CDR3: CASEEQGGFTGELFF
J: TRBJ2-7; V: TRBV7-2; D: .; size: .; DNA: TGTGCCAGCAGCTTAAGTGTAGATTACGAGCAGTACTTC; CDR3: CASSLSVDYEQYF
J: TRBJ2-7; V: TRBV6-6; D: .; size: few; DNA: TGTGCCAGCAGTCTTACACCTGGCTCCTACGAGCAGTACTTC; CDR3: CASSLTPGSYEQYF
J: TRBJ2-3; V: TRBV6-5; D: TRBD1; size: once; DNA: TGTGCCAGCAGTTATTCGGGGACAGGGGGCGCTCGAAGGCAGTATTTT; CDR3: CASSYSGTGGARRQYF
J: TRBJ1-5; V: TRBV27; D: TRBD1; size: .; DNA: TGTGCCAGCCGACTACAGGGGGGCAATCAGCCCCAGCATTTT; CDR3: CASRLQGGNQPQHF
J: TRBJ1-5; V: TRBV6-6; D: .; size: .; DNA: TGTGCCAGCAGTTACGCGCGGGGGGCCGTGCAGCCCCAGCATTTT; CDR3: CASSYARGAVQPQHF
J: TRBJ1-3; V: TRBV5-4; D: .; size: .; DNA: TGTGCCAGCAGTGTGGACTTTTCTGGAAACACCATATATTTT; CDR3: CASSVDFSGNTIYF
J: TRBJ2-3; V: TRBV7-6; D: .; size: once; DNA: TGTGCCAGCAGTTACCTGGCGGGCAGGCCAGATACGCAGTATTTT; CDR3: CASSYLAGRPDTQYF
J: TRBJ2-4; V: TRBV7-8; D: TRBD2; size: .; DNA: TGTGCCAGCAGCTCAACCGGACTAGCGGGGGGGCTCATTCAGTACTTC; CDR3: CASSSTGLAGGLIQYF
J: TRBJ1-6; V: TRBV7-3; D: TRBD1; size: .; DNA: TGTGCCAGCGCGAGAGGGGGCGAGGGTTCACCCCTCCACTTT; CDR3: CASARGGEGSPLHF
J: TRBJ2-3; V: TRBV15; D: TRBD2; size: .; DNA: TGTGCCACCAGCAGGAGACTAGCGGGCACAGATACGCAGTATTTT; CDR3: CATSRRLAGTDTQYF
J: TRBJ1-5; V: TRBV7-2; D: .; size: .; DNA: TGTGCCAGCAGCTTCCGTCGGGGGGACAATCAGCCCCAGCATTTT; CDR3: CASSFRRGDNQPQHF
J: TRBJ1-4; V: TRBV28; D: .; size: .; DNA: TGTGCCAGCAGCTCAGCAACCGGGACACCGGATGAAAAACTGTTTTTT; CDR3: CASSSATGTPDEKLFF
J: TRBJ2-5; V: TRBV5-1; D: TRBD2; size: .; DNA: TGCGCCAGCAGCTGGAGTGGGACTAGCGCAGAGACCCAGTACTTC; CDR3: CASSWSGTSAETQYF
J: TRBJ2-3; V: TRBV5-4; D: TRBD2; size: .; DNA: TGTGCCAGCAGCTCGAGATCTAGCGGCCCCACAGATACGCAGTATTTT; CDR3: CASSSRSSGPTDTQYF
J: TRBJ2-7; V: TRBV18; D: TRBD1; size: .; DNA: TGTGCCAGCTCACCAGAGACAGGGGTCTACGAGCAGTACTTC; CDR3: CASSPETGVYEQYF
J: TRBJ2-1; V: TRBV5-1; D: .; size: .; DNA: TGCGCCAGCAGCCGCAGGGGCGGTCTATACGATGAGCAGTTCTTC; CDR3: CASSRRGGLYDEQFF
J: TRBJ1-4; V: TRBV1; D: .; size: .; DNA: TGCACCAGCAGCCAAGCAGGGGCTACAACTAATGAAAAACTGTTTTTT; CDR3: CTSSQAGATTNEKLFF